This T cell receptor beta chain came from a study of blood T cell repertoires in COVID-19. On the study more broadly: From the United States, Italy and Spain came samples of acute and convalescent COVID-19. Nucleic acid was either cDNA or gDNA, and it came from T cells, B-cell-depleted T cells, or PBMCs.

Per the original methods: How many nucleated cells were present was estimated from reference gene primer amplification. Method: immunoSEQ multiplex PCR; TCRdb's copy keeps in-frame clones and lacks some. The V and J calls and clone size were taken over from that table, and D and trimming were inferred from the DNA. The sample shows about 52,000 clones, 89% of them seen only once. This CDR3 has 11 residues. CDR1 and CDR2 from the germline V gene are MDHEN and SYDVKM. With 6 bases removed from V and 15 bases from J, the gap between germline ends came to 15 bases. The sequenced sample consisted of peripheral blood. The V and J genes are TRBV28 and TRBJ1-5; D possibly corresponds to TRBD1 (6 bases). The receptor comes from a man at least 80 years old with active or convalescent COVID-19. The CDR3 DNA reads as TGTGCCAGCAGCCGTGACAGGCAGAGGCATTTT. It codes for CASSRDRQRHF.